This T cell receptor (beta chain) stems from a study of blood T cell repertoires in COVID-19. Study information: Acute-phase and convalescent COVID-19 samples originated in the United States, Italy and Spain. PBMCs, B-cell-depleted T cells, or T cells provided the cDNA or gDNA that made up the material.

Germline V gene lookup returns CDR1 SGHTA and CDR2 FQGNSA. Unmatched junction bases numbered 12, after V lost 6 bases and J lost 8 bases. This CDR3 is built from 17 residues. Original data processing: Amplified reference gene primers provided the basis for estimating nucleated cell counts. Libraries were prepared by immunoSEQ multiplex PCR; TCRdb keeps only in-frame clonotypes and omits some of them. The V and J calls and clone size were taken over from that table, and D and trimming were inferred from the DNA. The table includes about 150,000 clones, 80% to 90% detected once. The sequence came from a man in his sixties with acute or convalescent COVID-19. The sequenced sample consisted of peripheral blood. The chain has TRBV7-2 and TRBJ2-1; 14 nucleotides align to TRBD2. CDR3 in amino acids: CASRLTSGGASVYEQFF. The CDR3 DNA reads as TGTGCCAGCAGACTGACTAGCGGGGGGGCCTCGGTTTATGAGCAGTTCTTC.